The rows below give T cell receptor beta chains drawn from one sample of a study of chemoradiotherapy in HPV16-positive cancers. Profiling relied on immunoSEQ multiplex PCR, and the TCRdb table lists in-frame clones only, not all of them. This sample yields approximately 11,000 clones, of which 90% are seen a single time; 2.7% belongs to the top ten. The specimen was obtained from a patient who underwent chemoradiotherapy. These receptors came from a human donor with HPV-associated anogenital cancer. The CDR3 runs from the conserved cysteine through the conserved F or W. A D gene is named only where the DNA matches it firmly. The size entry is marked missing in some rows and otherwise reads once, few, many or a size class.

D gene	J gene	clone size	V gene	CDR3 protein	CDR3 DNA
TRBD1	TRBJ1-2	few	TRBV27	CASTKSGGVGYTF	TGTGCCAGCACGAAATCAGGGGGCGTTGGCTACACCTTC
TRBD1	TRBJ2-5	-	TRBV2	CASSGGQWETQYF	TGTGCCAGCAGTGGGGGACAGTGGGAGACCCAGTACTTC
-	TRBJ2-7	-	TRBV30	CAWMAGQDYEQYF	TGTGCCTGGATGGCCGGACAAGACTACGAGCAGTACTTC
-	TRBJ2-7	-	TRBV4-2	CASSQDWTVIGEQYF	TGTGCCAGCAGCCAAGATTGGACAGTAATTGGCGAGCAGTACTTC
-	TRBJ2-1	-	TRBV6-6	CASSYDREQFF	TGTGCCAGCAGTTACGACAGAGAGCAGTTCTTC
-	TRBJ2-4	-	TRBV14	CASSQAGGIQAKNIQYF	TGTGCCAGCAGCCAAGCCGGAGGGATACAGGCCAAAAACATTCAGTACTTC
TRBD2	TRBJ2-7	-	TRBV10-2	CASRGLRGVSEQYF	TGCGCCAGCAGAGGGCTACGGGGGGTTTCCGAGCAGTACTTC
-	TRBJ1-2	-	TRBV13	CASSLGPGGGYTF	TGTGCCAGCAGCTTGGGTCCGGGGGGCGGCTACACCTTC
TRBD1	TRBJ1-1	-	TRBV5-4	CASSYIQGPEAFF	TGTGCCAGCAGCTATATACAGGGGCCTGAAGCTTTCTTT
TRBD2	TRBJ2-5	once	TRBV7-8	CASSLAARLAGEETQYF	TGTGCCAGCAGCTTAGCAGCCCGACTAGCGGGGGAAGAGACCCAGTACTTC
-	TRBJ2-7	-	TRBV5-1	CASSSTSYEQYF	TGCGCCAGCAGCTCGACATCTTACGAGCAGTACTTC
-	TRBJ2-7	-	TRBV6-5	CASRKTGFPSYEQYF	TGTGCCAGCAGAAAAACAGGGTTCCCCTCCTACGAGCAGTACTTC
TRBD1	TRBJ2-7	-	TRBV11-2	CASSQGQGREQYF	TGTGCCAGCAGCCAGGGACAGGGAAGAGAGCAGTACTTC
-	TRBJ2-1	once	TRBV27	CASSSGNEQFF	TGTGCCAGCAGTTCAGGCAATGAGCAGTTCTTC
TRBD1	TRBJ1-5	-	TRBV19	CASSIFGRGVNQPQHF	TGTGCCAGTAGTATTTTTGGCAGGGGGGTGAATCAGCCCCAGCATTTT
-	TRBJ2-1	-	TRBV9	CASSVDLGAYNEQFF	TGTGCCAGCAGCGTAGATCTGGGAGCCTACAATGAGCAGTTCTTC
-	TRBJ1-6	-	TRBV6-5	CASSYDREAYNSPLHF	TGTGCCAGCAGTTACGATCGGGAAGCCTATAATTCACCCCTCCACTTT
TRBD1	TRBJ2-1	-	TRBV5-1	CASSLGQGSRINEQFF	TGCGCCAGCAGCTTGGGACAGGGTAGTCGGATCAATGAGCAGTTCTTC
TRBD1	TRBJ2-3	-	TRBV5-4	CASSNAVTGSTDTQYF	TGTGCCAGCAGCAACGCTGTGACAGGGAGCACAGATACGCAGTATTTT
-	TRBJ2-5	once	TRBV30	CAWSLGTTLDTQYF	TGTGCCTGGAGTCTCGGAACAACCCTGGATACCCAGTACTTC
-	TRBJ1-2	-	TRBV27	CASSWSGQNYGYTF	TGTGCCAGCAGTTGGAGTGGACAGAACTATGGCTACACCTTC
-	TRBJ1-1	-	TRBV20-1	CSANNGPTTFF	TGCAGTGCCAATAATGGTCCCACGACTTTCTTT
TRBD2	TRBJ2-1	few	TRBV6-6	CASSHKAGGYNEQFF	TGTGCCAGCAGTCACAAAGCGGGGGGCTACAATGAGCAGTTCTTC
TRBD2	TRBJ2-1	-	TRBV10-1	CASSPLAAHNEQFF	TGCGCCAGCAGTCCTCTAGCGGCCCACAATGAGCAGTTCTTC
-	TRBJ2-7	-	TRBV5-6	CASSLPAGLASGYEQYF	TGTGCCAGCAGCCTACCCGCGGGGCTGGCTAGTGGCTACGAGCAGTACTTC
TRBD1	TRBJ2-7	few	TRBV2	CASRRGQGVSYEQYF	TGTGCCAGCAGGCGAGGACAGGGGGTGTCCTACGAGCAGTACTTC
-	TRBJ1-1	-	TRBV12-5	CASGLNRASTEAFF	TGTGCTAGTGGTTTGAACAGGGCGAGCACTGAAGCTTTCTTT
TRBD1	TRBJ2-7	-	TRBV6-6	CASSPRDRAFERLYF	TGTGCCAGCAGCCCCCGGGACAGGGCGTTCGAACGACTGTACTTC
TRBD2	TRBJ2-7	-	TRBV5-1	CASSLNSGNPREQYF	TGCGCCAGCAGCCTGAATAGCGGGAACCCTAGGGAGCAGTACTTC
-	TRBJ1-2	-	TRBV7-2	CAGGVGELGYTF	TGTGCCGGGGGGGTTGGTGAGCTTGGCTACACCTTC
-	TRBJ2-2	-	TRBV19	CASSIARGDTGELFF	TGTGCCAGTAGTATCGCCAGGGGGGACACCGGGGAGCTGTTTTTT
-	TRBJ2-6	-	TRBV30	CAGTGANVLTF	TGTGCCGGGACTGGGGCCAACGTCCTGACTTTC